A selection of T cell receptor beta chains follows, all from one sample in a study of blood T cell repertoires in COVID-19. Sequencing was performed with immunoSEQ multiplex PCR; in TCRdb, only in-frame clones are kept and a portion is missing. The data hold some 190,000 clones, with approximately 85% observed a single time. The sequenced material came from peripheral blood. The receptors were gathered from a man between 60 and 75 years old with acute or convalescent COVID-19. CDR3s include the opening cysteine and the closing phenylalanine or tryptophan. Each record gives: clone size, CDR3 length, J gene, V gene, D gene, CDR3 protein, CDR3 DNA. D genes are given only for firm matches. Rows give clone size only sometimes, using once, few, many, or a class for an expanded clone.

NA 17 TRBJ2-5 TRBV18 TRBD2 CASSPRDSGRVGETQYF TGTGCCAGCTCACCACGGGATAGCGGGAGGGTGGGGGAGACCCAGTACTTC
NA 11 TRBJ2-1 TRBV19 TRBD2 CASSPGTSQVF TGTGCCAGTAGCCCCGGGACTAGCCAGGTCTTC
NA 13 TRBJ1-2 TRBV4-3 NA CASSQRGSYGYTF TGCGCCAGCAGCCAACGGGGTTCCTATGGCTACACCTTC
NA 13 TRBJ2-1 TRBV28 NA CASSPTSYNEQFF TGTGCCAGCAGTCCGACAAGCTACAATGAGCAGTTCTTC
NA 14 TRBJ2-7 TRBV28 TRBD1 CASRKQGRTYEQYF TGTGCCAGCAGAAAACAGGGGCGCACCTACGAGCAGTACTTC
NA 12 TRBJ2-5 TRBV14 NA CASSQVSETQYF TGTGCCAGCAGCCAAGTCAGTGAGACCCAGTACTTC
NA 15 TRBJ1-4 TRBV18 TRBD1 CASSLTGTVNEKLFF TGTGCCAGCTCACTAACCGGGACAGTTAATGAAAAACTGTTTTTT
NA 14 TRBJ1-3 TRBV19 NA CASTAPGPGNTIYF TGTGCCAGTACCGCGCCAGGGCCCGGAAACACCATATATTTT
few 16 TRBJ2-3 TRBV3-1/TRBV3-2 NA CASSQGAQGGTDTQYF TGTGCCAGCAGCCAAGGCGCACAGGGTGGCACAGATACGCAGTATTTT
NA 16 TRBJ1-1 TRBV14 NA CASSQGVWADRTEAFF TGTGCCAGCAGCCAAGGAGTTTGGGCAGACCGGACTGAAGCTTTCTTT
NA 19 TRBJ2-5 TRBV6-1 NA CASSEAGQGKGVYQETQYF TGTGCCAGCAGTGAAGCAGGGCAGGGGAAAGGGGTGTACCAAGAGACCCAGTACTTC
once 18 TRBJ1-5 TRBV5-5 NA CASSLDGGGSWGNQPQHF TGTGCCAGCAGCTTGGACGGGGGGGGAAGTTGGGGCAATCAGCCCCAGCATTTT
few 16 TRBJ2-3 TRBV6-4 TRBD2 CASSDSSGGSRDTQYF TGTGCCAGCAGTGACTCGTCGGGCGGGAGCCGAGATACGCAGTATTTT
NA 15 TRBJ2-3 TRBV7-3 TRBD2 CASSKTSGATDTQYF TGTGCCAGCAGCAAAACTAGCGGAGCCACAGATACGCAGTATTTT
NA 16 TRBJ2-1 TRBV4-1 TRBD2 CASSQGSGRADNEQFF TGCGCCAGCAGCCAAGGCAGCGGGAGGGCCGACAATGAGCAGTTCTTC
NA 15 TRBJ1-5 TRBV24-1 NA CATRIKGDEYQPQHF TGTGCCACCAGAATTAAAGGGGATGAGTATCAGCCCCAGCATTTT
NA 14 TRBJ2-1 TRBV27 NA CASSPGTHGYEQFF TGTGCCAGCAGTCCCGGGACTCATGGTTATGAGCAGTTCTTC
NA 14 TRBJ1-1 TRBV27 NA CASSLGGPGAEAFF TGTGCCAGCAGTTTGGGGGGTCCCGGGGCTGAAGCTTTCTTT
once 15 TRBJ2-1 TRBV4-3 TRBD2 CASSQETSGRTEQFF TGCGCCAGCAGCCAAGAGACTAGCGGGAGGACTGAGCAGTTCTTC
NA 15 TRBJ2-1 TRBV12-5 NA CASGLRTEGYNEQFF TGTGCTAGTGGTTTGAGGACAGAGGGGTACAATGAGCAGTTCTTC
NA 14 TRBJ1-1 TRBV3-1/TRBV3-2 NA CASSYRDVGTEAFF TGTGCCAGCAGTTACAGGGATGTTGGCACTGAAGCTTTCTTT
NA 14 TRBJ2-7 TRBV6-5 TRBD2 CASSPPGLVYEQYF TGTGCCAGCAGTCCCCCCGGACTAGTCTACGAGCAGTACTTC
NA 15 TRBJ1-4 TRBV19 NA CASSPRTRLGEKLFF TGTGCCAGTAGTCCGCGGACACGGCTTGGTGAAAAACTGTTTTTT
NA 14 TRBJ1-2 TRBV7-9 TRBD1 CASSSRDRGLGYTF TGTGCCAGCAGCTCCCGGGACAGGGGGCTCGGCTACACCTTC
NA 15 TRBJ1-6 TRBV7-9 TRBD1 CASSSLGQGNSPLHF TGTGCCAGCAGCTCTCTGGGACAGGGGAATTCACCCCTCCACTTT
NA 14 TRBJ2-1 TRBV5-1 NA CASSESGTLHEQFF TGCGCCAGCAGTGAAAGCGGAACGTTGCATGAGCAGTTCTTC
NA 13 TRBJ1-5 TRBV27 NA CASSWSGEQPQHF TGTGCCAGCAGTTGGTCCGGGGAACAGCCCCAGCATTTT